These 7 T cell receptor beta chains were sequenced from one sample in a study of cytomegalovirus exposure and HLA in healthy donors. PCR primers comprised 60 Vbeta and 13 Jbeta primers. The assay was immunoSEQ multiplex PCR, and TCRdb's table has in-frame clones only and misses some. The data hold almost 200,000 clones, with roughly 85% observed a single time. Sample: PBMCs. Receptors originate from a woman aged 30 to 39 in good health and CMV-seropositive.

The rearrangement uses TRBV5-4 and TRBJ1-3; D is unclear. Germline values: CDR1 SGHNT, CDR2 YYREEE (reference sequence). V lost 0 bases and J lost 4, with 11 bases in between. This CDR3 has 15 amino acids. CDR3 DNA: TGTGCCAGCAGCTTGGGAGGTTCATCCGGAAACACCATATATTTT. This codes for CASSLGGSSGNTIYF.

In its sample, this clone was seen once. The V call is TRBV9, the J call TRBJ1-2; D not resolved. Deletions cut 0 bases from V and 1 base from J, with 7 bases between. Germline V gene sequence: CDR1 SGDLS, CDR2 YYNGEE. This CDR3 contains 14 residues. CDR3 nucleotides: TGTGCCAGCAGCGTAGCTCCTCTTAACTATGGCTACACCTTC. As protein: CASSVAPLNYGYTF.

This rearrangement joins TRBV6-5 to TRBJ2-3; 8 nucleotides line up with TRBD1. Germline values: CDR1 MNHEY, CDR2 SVGAGI. Trimming took 6 bases from V and 3 from J; bases not matched to a gene: 8. The CDR3 has 15 residues. The CDR3 here is CASSEFQGATDTQYF. The CDR3 DNA is TGTGCCAGCAGCGAGTTTCAGGGGGCTACAGATACGCAGTATTTT.

The chain joins TRBV11-2 to TRBJ1-2, with 7 bases fitting TRBD1. CDR1 is SGHAT, CDR2 FQNNGV, per germline. The CDR3 runs 14 residues. With V trimmed by 5 bases and J by 4 bases, 7 bases remained unmatched. CDR3 DNA sequence: TGTGCCAGCAGCCTAGGGGGACAGCCCTATGGCTACACCTTC. Amino acids: CASSLGGQPYGYTF.

V is TRBV19 and J is TRBJ2-2, with 10 positions matching TRBD2. The germline V gene encodes CDR1 LNHDA and CDR2 SQIVND (reference sequence). V dropped 5 bases and J dropped 2; count of bases not matched to a gene: 11. The CDR3 is 18 amino acids. The CDR3 is CASSLGPAGGPNTGELFF. CDR3 nucleotide sequence: TGTGCCAGTAGTTTGGGGCCAGCGGGAGGGCCAAACACCGGGGAGCTGTTTTTT.

The chain recombines TRBV5-4 with TRBJ1-2, with D possibly TRBD1 on 6 matching bases. This CDR3 comprises 14 residues. V was trimmed by 4 bases and J by 2 bases, leaving 12 bases between them. Germline V gene lookup returns CDR1 SGHNT and CDR2 YYREEE (reference sequence). The CDR3 is CASSPWTVNYGYTF. The CDR3 DNA follows: TGTGCCAGCAGCCCCTGGACAGTGAACTATGGCTACACCTTC.

The gene calls are TRBV27 and TRBJ2-2; TRBD2 matches at 7 bases. Trimming removed 6 bases from V and 4 bases from J; junction bases left unmatched: 11. The length of the CDR3 is 16 residues. The germline V gene has CDR1 MNHEY and CDR2 SMNVEV (reference sequence). The CDR3 sequence: CASSPGQGGSTGELFF. CDR3 bases: TGTGCCAGCAGCCCCGGCCAGGGAGGGAGCACCGGGGAGCTGTTTTTT.